The 23 T cell receptor beta chains in this list originate from one sample, sequenced in a study of blood T cell repertoires in COVID-19 (dated by TCRdb to 2018 to 2021). Library preparation used the immunoSEQ multiplex PCR assay. This is the immuneACCESS table as TCRdb keeps it, with only in-frame sequences that have V and J called. A part of the clones is gone; compared with another copy, unresolved V genes explain less than half, and the rest is unexplained. This sample holds 300,000 to 500,000 clones; roughly 90% were observed only once. The top ten clonotypes cover around 0.97% of the sample. Sequencing used PBMCs or T cells enriched from blood (not recorded which). Receptor source: a woman under 40 with acute COVID-19.

This chain links TRBV5-6 with TRBJ2-6, with TRBD1 as a possible D gene (5 bases). The CDR3 sequence is 15 residues long. Between the trimmed V and J ends, which lost 0 bases and 2 bases, there was a span of 6 bases. Per germline, CDR1 SGHDT and CDR2 YYEEEE. The CDR3 nucleotides are TGTGCCAGCAGCTTGGAGGGGACTGGGGCCAACGTCCTGACTTTC. Translating gives CASSLEGTGANVLTF.

The J gene is TRBJ2-3, the V gene TRBV27, with 7 positions matching TRBD2. J lost 3 bases, V lost 3 bases, and 9 bases had no gene match. Germline V gene data show CDR1 as MNHEY and CDR2 as SMNVEV (reference sequence). The CDR3 totals 16 residues. CDR3 coding DNA: TGTGCCAGCAGTTTGGGAGGGCCGGGACTGACAGATACGCAGTATTTT. Its translation is CASSLGGPGLTDTQYF.

The genes are TRBV4-1 and TRBJ1-4; D is unresolved. Germline CDR1 MGHRA, CDR2 YSYEKL. Trimming took off 4 bases at V and 7 bases at J, with 13 bases between the two ends. CDR3 length: 14 residues. CDR3 amino acids: CASSLSIEVEKLFF. CDR3 bases: TGCGCCAGCAGCCTCTCGATAGAGGTTGAAAAACTGTTTTTT.

V and J are TRBV4-1 and TRBJ1-2, with D perhaps TRBD1 (5 bases). The CDR3 consists of 16 residues. The germline V gene encodes CDR1 MGHRA and CDR2 YSYEKL. V lost 4 bases and J lost 4, with 19 bases in between. Here the CDR3 DNA reads TGCGCCAGCAGCCCCGGGAGGGGATATTATAGCTATGGCTACACCTTC. Amino acid sequence: CASSPGRGYYSYGYTF.

The chain is built from TRBV7-9 and TRBJ1-2; 8 bases are shared with TRBD1. The CDR3 runs to 16 residues. Germline trimming cut 0 bases from V and 4 bases from J; bases unmatched to any gene: 7. Looked up from germline, CDR1 is SEHNR and CDR2 is FQNEAQ (reference sequence). The CDR3 is CASSLAAAGGPYGYTF. For the CDR3, the DNA is TGTGCCAGCAGCTTAGCGGCGGCAGGGGGCCCCTATGGCTACACCTTC.

A word on this clone: A read error may account for a junction end that differs from germline. The gene calls are TRBV6-5 and TRBJ1-3, with 7 bases matching TRBD1. The germline CDR1 and CDR2 sequences are MNHEY and SVGAGI. This CDR3 spans 10 amino acids. The CDR3 region has the DNA TGTGCCAGCAGGGAGGGGGCCGTAGGGTTT. Protein product: CASREGAVGF.

The chain has TRBV3-1 (or the pseudogene TRBV3-2) and TRBJ2-7, with D unresolved. Per germline, CDR1 LGHDT and CDR2 YNNKEL (reference sequence). With 5 bases removed from V and 1 base from J, the gap between germline ends came to 12 bases. This CDR3 is 14 amino acids long. This CDR3 reads CASSNSLLSYEQYF. CDR3 nucleotide sequence: TGTGCCAGCAGCAACAGTTTACTTTCCTACGAGCAGTACTTC.

The gene calls are TRBV18 and TRBJ1-2; 7 positions agree with TRBD1. The germline CDR1 and CDR2 sequences are KGHSH and LQKENI. The CDR3 totals 15 residues. The V segment lost 9 bases and the J segment 4 bases; nucleotides outside the gene matches: 14. This CDR3 reads CASSDSRGILYGYTF. DNA of the CDR3: TGTGCCAGTTCGGACAGCAGGGGGATTCTCTATGGCTACACCTTC.

V is TRBV7-2 and J is TRBJ2-5, with 7 positions matching TRBD1. The CDR3 contains 15 residues. Germline lookup yields CDR1 SGHTA and CDR2 FQGNSA. V shed 1 base, J shed 1 base, and the junction held 3 bases outside the gene matches. CDR3 sequence: CASSLDRGPQETQYF. The CDR3, as DNA: TGTGCCAGCAGCTTAGACAGGGGACCCCAAGAGACCCAGTACTTC.

This chain links TRBV6-5 with TRBJ2-3; D is unresolved. The CDR3 is 15 amino acids. Germline V gives CDR1 MNHEY, CDR2 SVGAGI. V gave up 5 bases and J gave up 0 bases, with 12 bases separating them. The CDR3 DNA follows: TGTGCCAGCAGTACTTTAGCTATTAGCACAGATACGCAGTATTTT. Amino acid sequence: CASSTLAISTDTQYF.

This clone has just one count. The genes are TRBV10-2 and TRBJ2-7, with 8 nucleotides matching TRBD2. Germline trimming cut 7 bases from V and 11 bases from J; bases unmatched to any gene: 13. Germline loops: CDR1 WSHSY, CDR2 SAAADI. The CDR3 length is 13 residues. CDR3 sequence: CASKSGGGKGEYF. The CDR3 bases are TGCGCCAGCAAGTCTGGCGGGGGGAAGGGAGAGTACTTC.

The chain links TRBV4-3 to TRBJ1-1; D unclear. The V gene's germline CDR1 is LGHNA and CDR2 YSLEER. This CDR3 region has 15 residues. Between the trimmed V and J ends, which lost 5 bases and 0 bases, there was a span of 13 bases. CDR3 DNA: TGCGCCAGCAGCGGTAGGCGGAATGTGAACACTGAAGCTTTCTTT. Protein sequence: CASSGRRNVNTEAFF.

The chain uses TRBV12-3 or TRBV12-4 and TRBJ2-2, with a tentative D call TRBD2 (6 bases). CDR3 size: 12 residues. The germline V and J ends were trimmed by 6 bases and 6 bases, with 8 bases remaining between them. The CDR3 here is CASRPGAGELFF. CDR3 nucleotides: TGTGCCAGCAGACCGGGGGCCGGGGAGCTGTTTTTT.

V usage is TRBV19 and J usage is TRBJ1-1; TRBD1 matches 7 bases. The V segment lost 5 bases and the J segment 5 bases; nucleotides outside the gene matches: 11. Germline lookup yields CDR1 LNHDA and CDR2 SQIVND (reference sequence). The CDR3 has 15 amino acids. The CDR3 loop is CASSPQGVGWTEAFF. The CDR3 DNA reads TGTGCCAGTAGTCCCCAGGGGGTGGGTTGGACTGAAGCTTTCTTT.

The rearrangement joins TRBV30 to TRBJ1-1; D is possibly TRBD1 (5 bases). Deletions cut 3 bases from V and 5 bases from J, with 13 bases between. This CDR3 contains 13 residues. CDR1 is GTSNPN and CDR2 is SVGIG in the germline V gene (reference sequence). In DNA, the CDR3 is TGTGCCTGGAGGCCAACAAGGGGTACTGAAGCTTTCTTT. It is translated as CAWRPTRGTEAFF.

The chain recombines TRBV19 with TRBJ1-1, with a possible D match to TRBD1 (5 bases). CDR1 is LNHDA and CDR2 is SQIVND in the germline V gene (reference sequence). V was clipped by 0 bases and J by 3 bases, with 17 bases between them. The CDR3 consists of 17 residues. CDR3 region: CASSIDAQDPRYTEAFF. The CDR3 nucleotides read TGTGCCAGTAGTATAGATGCACAGGACCCACGTTACACTGAAGCTTTCTTT. Full variable domain (rest looked up from reference TRBV19 and TRBJ1-1): DGGITQSPKYLFRKEGQNVTLSCEQNLNHDAMYWYRQDPGQGLRLIYYSQIVNDFQKGDIAEGYSVSREKKESFPLTVTSAQKNPTAFYLCASSIDAQDPRYTEAFFGQGTRLTVV.

The chain employs TRBV6-5 and TRBJ1-6, with D maybe TRBD1 (6 bases). Per germline, CDR1 MNHEY and CDR2 SVGAGI. Trimming removed 6 bases at V and 8 bases at J, with 11 bases between. The CDR3 is made up of 13 amino acids. The CDR3: CASSRGGDSPLHF. The CDR3 region has the DNA TGTGCCAGCAGCAGGGGAGGGGATTCACCCCTCCACTTT.

The rearrangement uses TRBV7-9 and TRBJ2-2, with D perhaps TRBD2 (7 bases). The CDR3 covers 16 residues. Trimming stripped 5 bases from V and 4 bases from J, with 17 bases between. CDR1 is SEHNR and CDR2 is FQNEAQ in the germline V gene (reference sequence). The CDR3, as DNA: TGTGCCAGCAGCCTAGGAGGGGGGGCGAGCACCGGGGAGCTGTTTTTT. Its protein is CASSLGGGASTGELFF.

The rearrangement uses TRBV10-3 and TRBJ1-4; perhaps TRBD1 as D (6 bases). Germline V gene lookup returns CDR1 ENHRY and CDR2 SYGVKD. V lost 5 bases, J lost 2 bases, and 9 bases lay in between. CDR3 size: 14 residues. Here the CDR3 reads CAISPGATNEKLFF. The CDR3 coding sequence is TGTGCCATCAGTCCAGGGGCCACTAATGAAAAACTGTTTTTT.

V gene TRBV7-9 combines with J gene TRBJ2-3; 8 bases are a match to TRBD1. There are 15 residues in the CDR3. The germline V gene encodes CDR1 SEHNR and CDR2 FQNEAQ (reference sequence). V was clipped by 5 bases and J by 1 base; unmatched bases: 5. The CDR3 region is CASSPRQGRTDTQYF. The CDR3 DNA reads TGTGCCAGCAGCCCCCGACAGGGGCGCACAGATACGCAGTATTTT.

The chain has TRBV3-1 (or the pseudogene TRBV3-2) and TRBJ2-2; D remains ambiguous. Germline CDR1 is LGHDT and CDR2 is YNNKEL (reference sequence). This CDR3 comprises 14 residues. Trimming removed 3 bases from V and 6 bases from J, with 11 bases in between. Here the CDR3 DNA reads TGTGCCAGCAGCCATTTTCTAGGAGCCGGGGAGCTGTTTTTT. Translation: CASSHFLGAGELFF.

The rearrangement links TRBV2 to TRBJ1-1, with 11 bases fitting TRBD1. The CDR3 runs to 14 residues. The junction had 3 bases not matched to a gene; V was cut back by 5 bases and J by 4 bases. Germline V gives CDR1 SNHLY, CDR2 FYNNEI. CDR3 nucleotide sequence: TGTGCCAGCAGTCCCGGGACAGGGGGCACTGAAGCTTTCTTT. This translates into CASSPGTGGTEAFF.

The chain is built from TRBV3-1 (or the pseudogene TRBV3-2) and TRBJ2-2; TRBD2 might be the D (5 bases). The CDR3 extends over 16 amino acids. Trimming took off 4 bases at V and 6 bases at J, with 18 bases between the two ends. Germline V gene lookup returns CDR1 LGHDT and CDR2 YNNKEL (reference sequence). The CDR3 DNA is TGTGCCAGCAGCCTCCAATGGTCGGTCGGGGCCGGGGAGCTGTTTTTT. Its protein is CASSLQWSVGAGELFF.